The T cell receptor (beta chain) under discussion was sequenced for a study of glioma-infiltrating T cells. Study-level results: Tissue and blood shared very few CDR3 sequences. Tissue-blood divergence was below expectation in non-neoplastic patients, above in gliomas.

Of note for this clonotype: Its antigen is unknown. A single base separates this from a much larger clone, so it may be a read error.

CDR1 is MNHEY, CDR2 SVGEGT, per germline. The CDR3 length is 16 residues. V dropped 5 bases and J dropped 7 bases, with 23 bases sitting between them. The iRepertoire nested amplicon-rescue multiplex PCR amplified TCR alpha and beta CDR3s from RNA. TCRdb analysed the multiplex PCR reads with MiXCR anew, one entry per CDR3 protein. The sample has about 380,000 distinct CDR3 sequences; roughly two fifths are singletons. The material sequenced was glioma tissue, nonneoplastic brain tissue, or PBMCs (not recorded which). This sequence originates from a human donor with low-grade glioma or glioblastoma, undergoing nonglioma brain surgery, or in good health (not recorded which). The chain is built from TRBV6-2 or TRBV6-3 and TRBJ2-5; D may be TRBD2 (5 bases). The chain's CDR3 is CASSRLPGSPSATQYF. CDR3 sequence (DNA): TGTGCCAGCAGTCGCCTCCCGGGATCCCCGTCGGCGACCCAGTACTTC.